Below, 16 T cell receptor beta chains from the same sample are listed, as sequenced in a study of OX40 agonist ivuxolimab in advanced cancers. Sequencing was performed with immunoSEQ multiplex PCR; in TCRdb, only in-frame clones are kept and a portion is missing. The table records about 81,000 clones, about 86% of them present only once. Sequencing used CD4+ or CD8+ T cells sorted from blood, obtained in a trial of the OX40 agonist ivuxolimab. The source is an adult with an advanced solid tumor such as melanoma, head and neck, liver or kidney cancer.

Of note for this clone: The same CDR3 also results from other DNA sequences found in this sample. This chain connects TRBV9 to TRBJ2-5, with TRBD2 matching 7 bases. Germline V gene lookup returns CDR1 SGDLS and CDR2 YYNGEE. The CDR3 consists of 14 residues. Unmatched junction bases numbered 4, after V lost 0 bases and J lost 5 bases. The CDR3 DNA reads TGTGCCAGCAGCGTAGCGGGGGGTGGGGAGACCCAGTACTTC. Translation: CASSVAGGGETQYF.

This clone was seen just once. The chain recombines TRBV28 with TRBJ1-4; the D gene is possibly TRBD1 (6 bases). Germline loops: CDR1 MDHEN, CDR2 SYDVKM. This CDR3 comprises 14 residues. The V gene lost 3 bases and the J gene lost 5 bases, with 10 bases spanning the gap. DNA for the CDR3: TGTGCCAGCAGTTTTGGGGGCGGAAATGAAAAACTGTTTTTT. Translation gives CASSFGGGNEKLFF.

This chain joins TRBV5-8 and TRBJ2-1, with D hard to call. Per germline, CDR1 SGHTS and CDR2 YDEGEE. Trimming stripped 3 bases from V and 7 bases from J, with 5 bases between. The CDR3 runs to 11 residues. DNA for the CDR3: TGTGCCAGCAGCTCGACTAATGAGCAGTTCTTC. Translating it yields CASSSTNEQFF.

The chain joins TRBV15 to TRBJ2-7; D gene uncertain. This CDR3 is built from 13 residues. V shed 0 bases and J shed 5 bases, with 8 bases lying between them. Germline V CDR1 and CDR2: LNHNV, YYDKDF (reference sequence). The CDR3 nucleotides are TGTGCCACCAGCAGAGATTGGACGGACGAGCAGTACTTC. Protein product: CATSRDWTDEQYF.

V is TRBV5-5 and J is TRBJ2-3; TRBD2 aligns across 9 bases. Germline values: CDR1 SGHKS, CDR2 YYEKEE (reference sequence). The ends lost 4 bases at V and 1 base at J; junction bases unmatched: 10. The CDR3 length is 17 residues. The CDR3 coding sequence is TGTGCCAGCAGCCTTTACAGCGGGGGGCCCGGCACAGATACGCAGTATTTT. It is translated as CASSLYSGGPGTDTQYF.

The gene calls are TRBV28 and TRBJ2-7, with D possibly being TRBD1 (5 bases). The V gene's germline CDR1 is MDHEN and CDR2 SYDVKM. The CDR3 consists of 14 residues. The V end lost 6 bases, the J end lost 0 bases, and 12 bases lay between the germline ends. CDR3 residues: CASSPRVDSYEQYF. The CDR3 bases are TGTGCCAGCAGCCCCAGGGTCGACTCCTACGAGCAGTACTTC.

This clone was seen only once. The chain is built from TRBV15 and TRBJ1-5; D uncertain. Germline values: CDR1 LNHNV, CDR2 YYDKDF (reference sequence). The CDR3 length is 15 residues. The V gene lost 0 bases and the J gene lost 0 bases, with 6 bases spanning the gap. CDR3 nucleotides: TGTGCCACCAGCAGAGAACAGTATAGCAATCAGCCCCAGCATTTT. This translates into CATSREQYSNQPQHF.

The gene calls are TRBV5-6 and TRBJ2-2, with TRBD2 matching over 11 bases. This CDR3 has 18 residues. V shed 4 bases, J shed 2 bases, and the junction held 10 bases outside the gene matches. CDR1 SGHDT and CDR2 YYEEEE come from the germline V gene. In DNA form, the CDR3 reads TGTGCCAGCAGCCTGGAGGGACTAGCGGCTCTCAACACCGGGGAGCTGTTTTTT. It codes for CASSLEGLAALNTGELFF. The variable domain in full, completed from reference TRBV5-6 and TRBJ2-2, reads DAGVTQSPTHLIKTRGQQVTLRCSPKSGHDTVSWYQQALGQGPQFIFQYYEEEERQRGNFPDRFSGHQFPNYSSELNVNALLLGDSALYLCASSLEGLAALNTGELFFGEGSRLTVL.

The gene calls are TRBV5-1 and TRBJ2-2; D remains unclear. V lost 0 bases and J 6 bases, leaving 6 bases between the germline ends. This CDR3 comprises 13 residues. CDR1 is SGHRS and CDR2 is YFSETQ in the germline V gene. CDR3 sequence: CASSLVVSGELFF. CDR3 bases: TGCGCCAGCAGCTTGGTCGTGTCCGGGGAGCTGTTTTTT.

This clone has more than one count but fewer than ten. This chain joins TRBV11-2 and TRBJ1-2, with 7 bases fitting TRBD1. This CDR3 region has 16 residues. The V gene's germline CDR1 is SGHAT and CDR2 FQNNGV. V lost 7 bases to trimming and J lost 3 bases; unmatched junction nucleotides: 14. The DNA for the CDR3 is TGTGCCAGCAACCCGATTAGGGGGCAATACGACTATGGCTACACCTTC. Translation gives CASNPIRGQYDYGYTF.

This chain connects TRBV27 to TRBJ2-1, with D perhaps being TRBD1 or TRBD2 (5 bases each). There are 16 residues in the CDR3. Between the trimmed V and J ends, which lost 6 bases and 3 bases, there was a span of 18 bases. Per germline, CDR1 MNHEY and CDR2 SMNVEV (reference sequence). The CDR3 region has the DNA TGTGCCAGCAGGCCCCTGTCAGGGAGCTACTACAATGAGCAGTTCTTC. Its translation: CASRPLSGSYYNEQFF.

CDR3 residues: CASSTLTGQTGELFF. CDR3 coding DNA: TGTGCCAGCAGCACTCTAACAGGGCAGACCGGGGAGCTGTTTTTT. This rearrangement joins TRBV5-4 to TRBJ2-2; perhaps TRBD1 as D (6 bases). The ends were cut back, 4 bases at V and 5 bases at J, with 15 bases in the middle. Germline V gene sequence: CDR1 SGHNT, CDR2 YYREEE (reference sequence). The length of the CDR3 is 15 residues.

The V gene is TRBV7-8, the J gene TRBJ2-3, with 12 bases lining up with TRBD2. Germline trimming cut 3 bases from V and 3 bases from J; bases unmatched to any gene: 4. CDR3 length: 16 amino acids. Germline V gene lookup returns CDR1 SGHVS and CDR2 FQNEAQ. The CDR3 region is CASSFLTSGRTDTQYF. The CDR3 nucleotides are TGTGCCAGCAGCTTCCTAACTAGCGGGAGGACAGATACGCAGTATTTT.

Only a few counts were recorded for this clone. The CDR3 loop reads CASSQVPIQYF. DNA for the CDR3: TGTGCCAGCAGCCAAGTTCCCATTCAGTACTTC. The chain has TRBV14 and TRBJ2-4; unclear D gene. Per the germline V gene, CDR1 is SGHDN and CDR2 is FVKESK. The CDR3 consists of 11 residues. The germline V and J ends were trimmed by 1 base and 9 bases, with 4 bases remaining between them.

In its sample, this clone was seen once. The rearrangement joins TRBV28 to TRBJ1-2; 8 bases match TRBD1. After removal of 8 bases from V and 7 bases from J, the junction contained 9 bases not matched to a gene. Germline-derived CDR1 and CDR2 are MDHEN and SYDVKM. This CDR3 is built from 13 residues. The CDR3 region is CASRHRGVSGYTF. DNA of the CDR3: TGTGCCAGCCGACACAGGGGGGTCTCTGGCTACACCTTC.

This sequence joins TRBV7-3 and TRBJ2-2; D may be TRBD2 (6 bases). This CDR3 comprises 16 residues. Germline assignment: CDR1 SGHTA and CDR2 FQGTGA. Trimming shortened V by 0 bases and J by 3 bases, and 11 bases separated the two germline ends. CDR3 loop: CASSLTRASDTGELFF. CDR3 DNA sequence: TGTGCCAGCAGCTTAACTCGGGCTAGCGACACCGGGGAGCTGTTTTTT.